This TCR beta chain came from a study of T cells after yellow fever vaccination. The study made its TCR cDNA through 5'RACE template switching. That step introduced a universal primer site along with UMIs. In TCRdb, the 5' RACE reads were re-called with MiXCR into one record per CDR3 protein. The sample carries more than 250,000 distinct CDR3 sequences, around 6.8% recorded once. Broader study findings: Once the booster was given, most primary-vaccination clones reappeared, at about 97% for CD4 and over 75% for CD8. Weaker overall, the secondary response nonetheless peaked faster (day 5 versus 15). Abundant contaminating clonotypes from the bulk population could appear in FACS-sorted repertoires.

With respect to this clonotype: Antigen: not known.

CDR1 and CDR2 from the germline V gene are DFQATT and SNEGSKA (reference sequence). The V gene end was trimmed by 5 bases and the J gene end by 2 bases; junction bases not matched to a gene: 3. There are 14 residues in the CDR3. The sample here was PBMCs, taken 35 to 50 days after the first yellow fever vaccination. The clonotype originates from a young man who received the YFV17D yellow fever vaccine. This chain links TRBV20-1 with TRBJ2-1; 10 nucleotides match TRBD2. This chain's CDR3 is CSASGLATYNEQFF. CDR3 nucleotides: TGCAGTGCTTCGGGACTAGCGACCTACAATGAGCAGTTCTTC.